Included here is one T cell receptor (beta chain) sequence, with context. Its specificity is not known. One end of the junction does not line up with germline, which may come from a read error. The data stem from a study of T and B cells in COVID-19 patients. Overall study: Peripheral blood came from COVID-19 patients with active infection or after recovery. Study-level points and caveats: Patients with COVID-19 reportedly showed strongly skewed T cell receptor beta variable and joining gene usage.

Germline CDR1 is SGHDT and CDR2 is YYEEEE. The CDR3 loop spans 12 amino acids. BIOMED2 TRB-A/B primer pools were used in multiplex TRB PCR. TCRdb re-derived calls from the multiplex PCR reads in MiXCR, one entry per CDR3 protein. The profile shows about 22,000 distinct CDR3 sequences, 25% to 35% of them singletons. Each TRB amplification used about 250-550 ng of genomic DNA from blood. Sequenced: blood. The rearrangement links TRBV5-6 to TRBJ2-5; weak D call: TRBD2 (6 bases). The origin of this receptor is a human donor who had recovered from COVID-19. CDR3 sequence reads: CASILGLFGHHF. The DNA of the CDR3 is TGTGCCAGCATCTTGGGACTTTTCGGTCATCACTTC. Supplemented by reference TRBV5-6 and TRBJ2-5, the full variable domain reads DAGVTQSPTHLIKTRGQQVTLRCSPKSGHDTVSWYQQALGQGPQFIFQYYEEEERQRGNFPDRFSGHQFPNYSSELNVNALLLGDSALYLCASILGLFGHHFGPGTRLLVL.